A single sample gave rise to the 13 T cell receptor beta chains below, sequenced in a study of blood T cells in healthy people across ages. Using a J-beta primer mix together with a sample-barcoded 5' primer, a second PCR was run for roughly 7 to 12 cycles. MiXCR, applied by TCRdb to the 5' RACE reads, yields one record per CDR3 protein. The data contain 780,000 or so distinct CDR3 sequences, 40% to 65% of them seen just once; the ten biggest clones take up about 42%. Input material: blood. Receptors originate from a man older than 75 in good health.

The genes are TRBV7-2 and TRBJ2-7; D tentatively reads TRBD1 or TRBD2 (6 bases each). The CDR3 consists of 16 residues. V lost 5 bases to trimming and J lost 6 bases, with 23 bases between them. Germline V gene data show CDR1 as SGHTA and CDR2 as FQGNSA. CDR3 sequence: CASSTSRGQILLEQYF. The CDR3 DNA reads TGTGCCAGCAGCACCTCTCGGGGGCAGATCCTCCTCGAGCAGTACTTC.

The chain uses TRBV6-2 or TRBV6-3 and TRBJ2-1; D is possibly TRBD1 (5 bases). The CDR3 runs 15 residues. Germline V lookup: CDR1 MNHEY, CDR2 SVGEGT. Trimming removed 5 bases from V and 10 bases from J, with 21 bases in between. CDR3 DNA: TGTGCCAGCAGTACCTCAGGGTGGCAAGTCAGGGAGCAGTTCTTC. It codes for CASSTSGWQVREQFF.

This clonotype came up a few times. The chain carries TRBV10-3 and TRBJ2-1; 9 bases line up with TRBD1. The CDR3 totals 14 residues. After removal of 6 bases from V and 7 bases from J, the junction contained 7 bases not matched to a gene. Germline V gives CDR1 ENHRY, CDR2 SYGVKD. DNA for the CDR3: TGTGCCATCAGCCGACCGGACAGGGGAAATGAGCAGTTCTTC. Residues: CAISRPDRGNEQFF.

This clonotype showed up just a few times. Written as DNA, the CDR3 is TGTGCCAGCAGCCAAGATACCTGGAACTATGGCTACACCTTC. It is translated as CASSQDTWNYGYTF. This chain uses TRBV14 with TRBJ1-2; D uncertain. The CDR3 covers 14 residues. V was cut by 0 bases and J by 2 bases, with 7 bases left in between. CDR1 and CDR2 from the germline V gene are SGHDN and FVKESK.

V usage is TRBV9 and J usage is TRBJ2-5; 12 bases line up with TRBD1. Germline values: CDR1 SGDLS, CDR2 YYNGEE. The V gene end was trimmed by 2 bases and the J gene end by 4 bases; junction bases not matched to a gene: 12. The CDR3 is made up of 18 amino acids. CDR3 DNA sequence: TGTGCCAGCAGCGTCGCTCCCGGGACAGGGGGCAGGGGAGAGACCCAGTACTTC. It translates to CASSVAPGTGGRGETQYF. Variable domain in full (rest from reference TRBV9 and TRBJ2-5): DSGVTQTPKHLITATGQRVTLRCSPRSGDLSVYWYQQSLDQGLQFLIQYYNGEERAKGNILERFSAQQFPDLHSELNLSSLELGDSALYFCASSVAPGTGGRGETQYFGPGTRLLVL.

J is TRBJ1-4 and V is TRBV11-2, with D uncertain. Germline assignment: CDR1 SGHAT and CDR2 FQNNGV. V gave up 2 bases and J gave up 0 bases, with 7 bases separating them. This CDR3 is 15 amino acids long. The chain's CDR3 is CASSLRPATNEKLFF. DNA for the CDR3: TGTGCCAGCAGCTTAAGGCCTGCAACTAATGAAAAACTGTTTTTT.

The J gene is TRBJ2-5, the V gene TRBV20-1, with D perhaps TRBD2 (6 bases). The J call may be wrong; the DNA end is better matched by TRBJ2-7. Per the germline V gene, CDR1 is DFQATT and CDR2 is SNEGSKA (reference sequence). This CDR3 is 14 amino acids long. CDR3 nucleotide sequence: TGCAGTGCCCCACCCCCGGGACTCACTTACGAGCAGTACTTC. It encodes CSAPPPGLTYEQYF.

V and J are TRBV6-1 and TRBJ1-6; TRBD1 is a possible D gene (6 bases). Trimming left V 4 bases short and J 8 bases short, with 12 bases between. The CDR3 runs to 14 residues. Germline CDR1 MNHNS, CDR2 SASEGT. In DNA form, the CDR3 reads TGTGCCAGCAGTGTTAAGGGGGGGTATTCACCCCTCCACTTT. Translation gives CASSVKGGYSPLHF.

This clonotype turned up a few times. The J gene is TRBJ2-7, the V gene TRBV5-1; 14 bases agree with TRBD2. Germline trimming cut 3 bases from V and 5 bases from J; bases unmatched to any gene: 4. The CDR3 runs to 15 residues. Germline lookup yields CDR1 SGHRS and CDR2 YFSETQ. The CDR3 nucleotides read TGCGCCAGCAGCTGGACTAGCGGGAGGTGGGACGAGCAGTACTTC. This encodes CASSWTSGRWDEQYF.

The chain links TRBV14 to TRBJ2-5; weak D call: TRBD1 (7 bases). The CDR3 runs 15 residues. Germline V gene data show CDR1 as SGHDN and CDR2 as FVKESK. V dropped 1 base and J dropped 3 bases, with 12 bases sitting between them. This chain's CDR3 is CASSQVGRGEETQYF. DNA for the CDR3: TGTGCCAGCAGCCAAGTTGGCAGGGGGGAAGAGACCCAGTACTTC.

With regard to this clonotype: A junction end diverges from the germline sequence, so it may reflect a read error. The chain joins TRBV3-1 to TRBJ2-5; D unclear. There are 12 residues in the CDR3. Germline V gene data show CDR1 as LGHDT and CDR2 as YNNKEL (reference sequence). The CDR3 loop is CAGSQGRETQYF. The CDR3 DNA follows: TGTGCCGGCAGCCAAGGTCGAGAGACCCAGTACTTC.

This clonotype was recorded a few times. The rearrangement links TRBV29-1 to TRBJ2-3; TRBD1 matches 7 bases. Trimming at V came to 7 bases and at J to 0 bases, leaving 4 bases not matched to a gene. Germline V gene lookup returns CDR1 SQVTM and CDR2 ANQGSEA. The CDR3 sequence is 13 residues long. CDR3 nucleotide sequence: TGCAGCGCCGGACAGGCTAGCACAGATACGCAGTATTTT. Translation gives CSAGQASTDTQYF.

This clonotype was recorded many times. CDR3 in DNA: TGTGCCAGCAGCCAAGATCGGGGGACTAGCGGGAGGGGCAGATACGCGTATTTT. This codes for CASSQDRGTSGRGRYAYF. This sequence joins TRBV4-2 and TRBJ2-3, with 16 bases aligning to TRBD2. Germline V gene lookup returns CDR1 LGHNA and CDR2 YNFKEQ. The CDR3 spans 18 residues. The V and J ends lost 0 bases and 14 bases, in that order; junction bases with no gene match: 14.